The 14 T cell receptor beta chains given below trace back to one sample, sequenced in a study of T cell changes during pregnancy in multiple sclerosis. TCRdb keeps only in-frame clones here, not all; method: immunoSEQ multiplex PCR. The top ten hold around a sixth of the sample, which has under 6,000 clones, roughly four fifths seen once. This specimen consisted of CD8+ T cells from peripheral blood mononuclear cells, obtained in the second trimester of pregnancy. The source is a female donor in good health, enrolled as a control in a pregnancy study.

The table lists this clone with a few counts. CDR3 sequence reads: CASSQAGNYNSPLHF. The CDR3 region has the DNA TGCGCCAGCAGCCAAGCGGGGAACTATAATTCACCCCTCCACTTT. V gene TRBV4-1 combines with J gene TRBJ1-6; D is unresolved. There are 15 residues in the CDR3. Per the germline V gene, CDR1 is MGHRA and CDR2 is YSYEKL. With 1 base removed from V and 3 bases from J, the gap between germline ends came to 7 bases.

The V and J genes are TRBV25-1 and TRBJ1-3, with TRBD1 identical over 8 bases. In germline, CDR1 is MGHDK, CDR2 SYGVNS. The CDR3 length is 16 residues. J gave up 5 bases and V 5 bases, and 11 bases lay outside the gene matches. CDR3 protein: CASSTDDRGFRNTIYF. In DNA, the CDR3 is TGTGCCAGCAGTACCGACGACAGGGGATTTCGAAACACCATATATTTT.

This sequence joins TRBV6-6 and TRBJ1-5; 7 bases agree with TRBD1. Germline CDR1 reads MNHNY; CDR2 reads SVGAGI (reference sequence). CDR3 length equals 14 residues. The V and J ends lost 0 bases and 6 bases, in that order; junction bases with no gene match: 2. The DNA for the CDR3 is TGTGCCAGCAGTTACTCTCAGGGGGGTCAGCCCCAGCATTTT. This codes for CASSYSQGGQPQHF.

The chain carries TRBV19 and TRBJ1-1; TRBD1 is a possible D gene (6 bases). CDR1 is LNHDA and CDR2 is SQIVND in the germline V gene (reference sequence). The V end lost 5 bases, the J end lost 4 bases, and 11 bases lay between the germline ends. The CDR3 runs 13 residues. The CDR3 nucleotides are TGTGCCAGTAGTGCCTCACAGGGCACTGAAGCTTTCTTT. Translating it yields CASSASQGTEAFF.

The chain combines TRBV6-5 with TRBJ2-1; D is possibly TRBD1 (6 bases). Trimming took off 4 bases at V and 10 bases at J, with 17 bases between the two ends. Germline-derived CDR1 and CDR2 are MNHEY and SVGAGI. This CDR3 is built from 14 residues. The CDR3 is CASSSVPGHPEQFF. The CDR3 DNA follows: TGTGCCAGCAGTTCGGTTCCGGGACACCCAGAGCAGTTCTTC.

The chain has TRBV7-3 and TRBJ2-2; D is possibly TRBD2 (6 bases). In germline, CDR1 is SGHTA, CDR2 FQGTGA. The CDR3 has 15 residues. Trimming removed 5 bases at V and 3 bases at J, with 13 bases between. CDR3 residues: CASSHPGTYTGELFF. In nucleotides, the CDR3 is TGTGCCAGCAGCCACCCCGGGACTTACACCGGGGAGCTGTTTTTT.

The V call is TRBV27, the J call TRBJ2-1, with D uncertain. CDR3 length: 14 amino acids. Looked up from germline, CDR1 is MNHEY and CDR2 is SMNVEV (reference sequence). Trimming took 3 bases from V and 4 from J, leaving 10 bases between them. CDR3 DNA: TGTGCCAGCAGTTTCAAGCGCGTATACAATGAGCAGTTCTTC. Its translation: CASSFKRVYNEQFF.

This chain connects TRBV28 to TRBJ1-2; D gene ambiguous. The germline V gene encodes CDR1 MDHEN and CDR2 SYDVKM. The CDR3 covers 14 residues. Trimming took 7 bases from V and 0 from J, leaving 12 bases between them. The CDR3 reads CASTPSGANYGYTF. For the CDR3, the DNA is TGTGCCAGCACCCCATCGGGTGCTAACTATGGCTACACCTTC.

The chain carries TRBV7-8 and TRBJ2-1, with a possible D match to TRBD2 (6 bases). Trimming cost V 5 bases and J 0 bases, with 14 bases left between them. This CDR3 is 16 amino acids long. Germline V gives CDR1 SGHVS, CDR2 FQNEAQ. In nucleotides, the CDR3 is TGTGCCAGCAGCCCTAACGGAGGGAGCTCCTACAATGAGCAGTTCTTC. It translates to CASSPNGGSSYNEQFF.

The chain carries TRBV6-4 and TRBJ1-6; 9 nucleotides align to TRBD1. The CDR3 has 15 amino acids. The germline gives CDR1 MRHNA, CDR2 SNTAGT. Trimming removed 4 bases from V and 10 bases from J; junction bases left unmatched: 8. This CDR3 is CASSGTGDGYSPLHF. DNA for the CDR3: TGTGCCAGCAGTGGGACAGGGGACGGGTACTCACCCCTCCACTTT.

The gene calls are TRBV11-1 and TRBJ2-7; D not certain. The CDR3 contains 13 residues. Trimming cost V 1 base and J 2 bases, with 6 bases left between them. Germline V lookup: CDR1 SGHAT, CDR2 FQDESV (reference sequence). In nucleotides, the CDR3 is TGTGCCAGCAGCTTAGACAAGACCTACGAGCAGTACTTC. Translating it yields CASSLDKTYEQYF.

The V and J genes are TRBV6-4 and TRBJ2-2; D is possibly TRBD1 (5 bases). The CDR3 loop spans 14 amino acids. Germline CDR1 reads MRHNA; CDR2 reads SNTAGT. V was trimmed by 4 bases and J by 4 bases, leaving 10 bases between them. The CDR3 is CASSVAGPTGELFF. CDR3 nucleotide sequence: TGTGCCAGCAGTGTGGCAGGGCCCACCGGGGAGCTGTTTTTT.

The rearrangement uses TRBV5-1 and TRBJ2-7, with 8 bases matching TRBD2. Germline lookup yields CDR1 SGHRS and CDR2 YFSETQ. After removal of 0 bases from V and 3 bases from J, the junction contained 5 bases not matched to a gene. This CDR3 spans 15 amino acids. The CDR3 sequence: CASSLGAGGLYEQYF. CDR3 bases: TGCGCCAGCAGCTTGGGGGCGGGGGGCCTCTACGAGCAGTACTTC.

V and J are TRBV7-2 and TRBJ2-3, with 14 bases that match TRBD2. The CDR3 totals 18 residues. With 3 bases clipped from V and 2 bases from J, the junction kept 7 bases outside the gene matches. Per germline, CDR1 SGHTA and CDR2 FQGNSA. CDR3 sequence (DNA): TGTGCCAGCAGCTTGAGGACTAGCGGGGGGCTTTCCACAGATACGCAGTATTTT. Its translation is CASSLRTSGGLSTDTQYF.